The rows below give T cell receptor beta chains drawn from one sample of a study of response to subunit inactivated influenza vaccine. TCRdb reanalysed the RT-PCR reads using MiXCR and keeps one entry per CDR3 protein. The table records about 780,000 distinct CDR3 sequences, roughly 18% of them present only once. This specimen consisted of PBMCs from blood, obtained more than 4 days after vaccination. These receptors all stem from a man aged 45-65 years who received an inactivated influenza vaccine. CDR3s include the opening cysteine and the closing phenylalanine or tryptophan. D genes are given only for firm matches.

D: TRBD1; V: TRBV9; CDR3: CASSVVDRGSGANVLTF
D: TRBD2; V: TRBV7-2; CDR3: CASSLQAGNAKNIQYF
D: TRBD1; V: TRBV28; CDR3: CASSATGGAGAFF
D: .; V: TRBV4-3; CDR3: CASSRRAGGTYNEQFF
D: .; V: TRBV29-1; CDR3: CSALPDSHSYNEQFF
D: .; V: TRBV7-2; CDR3: CASSPSTAYGYTF
D: TRBD2; V: TRBV2; CDR3: CASSEVWASGRAPHNEQFF
D: .; V: TRBV2; CDR3: CASTTDSGSYNEQFF
D: .; V: TRBV24-1; CDR3: CATSEWGAGFNEQFF
D: TRBD2; V: TRBV7-2; CDR3: CASRIAGGQPDTQYF
D: TRBD2; V: TRBV7-2; CDR3: CASSLSVSPSGSYEQYF
D: TRBD2; V: TRBV5-1; CDR3: CASSLVSSGGEQFF
D: .; V: TRBV5-1; CDR3: CASSLALNRDTGELFF
D: .; V: TRBV20-1; CDR3: CSASKETQYF
D: TRBD2; V: TRBV20-1; CDR3: CSASRWGGQETQYF
D: .; V: TRBV7-6; CDR3: CASSLAPGRGTGELFF
D: TRBD2; V: TRBV11-2; CDR3: CASSLRAGGRASTDTQYF
D: .; V: TRBV20-1; CDR3: CSARIRRYEQYF
D: .; V: TRBV12-3/TRBV12-4; CDR3: CASSPGPEGQYF
D: .; V: TRBV15; CDR3: CATSRSLLQGFNEQFF
D: .; V: TRBV7-9; CDR3: CASSFRDEGYGYTF
D: .; V: TRBV20-1; CDR3: CSASPPGLIYEQYF
D: TRBD1; V: TRBV5-1; CDR3: CASSSTGDKVDGYTF
D: .; V: TRBV2; CDR3: CASESEKLFF
D: TRBD1; V: TRBV30; CDR3: CAWSSPSGQGFVWQFF
D: .; V: TRBV9; CDR3: CASSVRGSSTDTQYF
D: .; V: TRBV5-1; CDR3: CASSFAGNTEAFF
D: .; V: TRBV12-3/TRBV12-4; CDR3: CASRRGGGATDTQYF
D: .; V: TRBV28; CDR3: CDSSRSSYEQYF
D: .; V: TRBV4-3; CDR3: CASSQFPTGAGANVLTF
D: .; V: TRBV12-3/TRBV12-4; CDR3: CASSPRDRPYSYNEQFF
D: TRBD1; V: TRBV25-1; CDR3: CASSEFGQGHEQFF
D: TRBD1; V: TRBV6-1; CDR3: CASSEWWTGQNTEAFF
D: TRBD2; V: TRBV29-1; CDR3: CSVGQRLAGGRQFF
D: TRBD2; V: TRBV15; CDR3: CATSMSSGVIYEQYF
D: .; V: TRBV12-3/TRBV12-4; CDR3: CASSTRTSSAFF
D: .; V: TRBV10-3; CDR3: CAISELPYEQYF
D: .; V: TRBV4-3; CDR3: CASSQDSGDMNTEAFF
D: .; V: TRBV2; CDR3: CASSENGGTNGGELFF
D: TRBD2; V: TRBV7-6; CDR3: CASSLIPGGPQEQFF
D: .; V: TRBV10-2; CDR3: CASSESTGAGVYEQYF
D: .; V: TRBV29-1; CDR3: CSVEDFRGTNTGELFF
D: .; V: TRBV15; CDR3: CATSRDTRTEAFF
D: .; V: TRBV20-1; CDR3: CSAQYGGGYTF
D: TRBD1; V: TRBV7-2; CDR3: CASSFHRGHTGELFF
D: .; V: TRBV7-3; CDR3: CASSPIRSVATQYF
D: TRBD1; V: TRBV12-3/TRBV12-4; CDR3: CASSGTGRWEQYF
D: .; V: TRBV12-3/TRBV12-4; CDR3: CASTGAPYEQYF
D: .; V: TRBV20-1; CDR3: CSVTDTQYF
D: .; V: TRBV7-9; CDR3: CASSLAVSGLEEQYF
D: TRBD1; V: TRBV28; CDR3: CASSLETGVNTEAFF
D: .; V: TRBV3-1; CDR3: CASSQLSGDREQYF
D: .; V: TRBV7-9; CDR3: CASSVERFFGNTIYF